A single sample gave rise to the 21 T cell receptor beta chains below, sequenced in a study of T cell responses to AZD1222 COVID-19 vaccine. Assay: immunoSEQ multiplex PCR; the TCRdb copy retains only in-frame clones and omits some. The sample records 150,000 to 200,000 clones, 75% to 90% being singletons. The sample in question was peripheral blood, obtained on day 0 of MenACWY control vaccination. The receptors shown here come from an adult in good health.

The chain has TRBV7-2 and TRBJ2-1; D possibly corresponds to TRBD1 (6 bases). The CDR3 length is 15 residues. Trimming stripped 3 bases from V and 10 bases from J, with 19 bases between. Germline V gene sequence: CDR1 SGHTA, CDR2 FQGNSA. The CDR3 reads CASSFSGVGAWEQFF. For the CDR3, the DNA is TGTGCCAGCAGCTTTTCAGGGGTGGGGGCCTGGGAGCAGTTCTTC.

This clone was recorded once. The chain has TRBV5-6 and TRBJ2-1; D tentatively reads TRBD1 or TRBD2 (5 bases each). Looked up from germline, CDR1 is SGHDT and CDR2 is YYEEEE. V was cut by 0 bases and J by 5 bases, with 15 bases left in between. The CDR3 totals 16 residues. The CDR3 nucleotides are TGTGCCAGCAGCTTGGGTGTCAGAGGGGAGCACAATGAGCAGTTCTTC. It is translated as CASSLGVRGEHNEQFF.

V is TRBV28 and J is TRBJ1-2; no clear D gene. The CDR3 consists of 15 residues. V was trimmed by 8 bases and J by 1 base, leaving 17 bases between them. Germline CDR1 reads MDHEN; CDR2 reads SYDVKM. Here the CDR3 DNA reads TGTGCCAGCTCCGTCCACCTTAGCGGTAACTATGGCTACACCTTC. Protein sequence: CASSVHLSGNYGYTF.

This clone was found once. The DNA of the CDR3 is TGTGCCAGTAGTACCGCAGGGGGGGAGAGGCGCAATTCACCCCTCCACTTT. Translated: CASSTAGGERRNSPLHF. The chain carries TRBV19 and TRBJ1-6, with 7 bases that match TRBD1. V shed 4 bases, J shed 7 bases, and the junction held 13 bases outside the gene matches. CDR3 size: 17 residues. Germline values: CDR1 LNHDA, CDR2 SQIVND (reference sequence).

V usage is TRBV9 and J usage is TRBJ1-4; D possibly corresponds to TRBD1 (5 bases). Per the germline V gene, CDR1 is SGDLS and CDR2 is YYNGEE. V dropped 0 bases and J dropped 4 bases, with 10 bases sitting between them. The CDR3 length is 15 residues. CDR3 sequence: CASSVAGSVNEKLFF. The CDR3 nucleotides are TGTGCCAGCAGCGTAGCAGGGAGTGTTAATGAAAAACTGTTTTTT.

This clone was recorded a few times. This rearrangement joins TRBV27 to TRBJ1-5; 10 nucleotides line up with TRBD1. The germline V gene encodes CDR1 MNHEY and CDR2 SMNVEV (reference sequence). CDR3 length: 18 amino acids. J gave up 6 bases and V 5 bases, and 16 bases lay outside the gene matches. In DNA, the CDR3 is TGTGCCAGCAGTGTACTCCCGACAGGGGGCGCTTTTAGTCAGCCCCAGCATTTT. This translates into CASSVLPTGGAFSQPQHF.

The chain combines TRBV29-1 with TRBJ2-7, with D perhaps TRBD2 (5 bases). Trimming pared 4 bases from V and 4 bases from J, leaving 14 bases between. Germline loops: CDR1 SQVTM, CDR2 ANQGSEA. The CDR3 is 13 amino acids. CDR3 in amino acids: CSVVLLGSYEQYF. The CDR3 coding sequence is TGCAGCGTTGTGCTACTAGGCTCTTACGAGCAGTACTTC.

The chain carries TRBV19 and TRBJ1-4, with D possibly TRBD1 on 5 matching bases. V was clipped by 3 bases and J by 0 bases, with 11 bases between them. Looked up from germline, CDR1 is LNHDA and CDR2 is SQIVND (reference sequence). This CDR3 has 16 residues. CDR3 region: CASSIGTAATNEKLFF. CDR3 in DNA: TGTGCCAGTAGTATTGGGACGGCTGCAACTAATGAAAAACTGTTTTTT.

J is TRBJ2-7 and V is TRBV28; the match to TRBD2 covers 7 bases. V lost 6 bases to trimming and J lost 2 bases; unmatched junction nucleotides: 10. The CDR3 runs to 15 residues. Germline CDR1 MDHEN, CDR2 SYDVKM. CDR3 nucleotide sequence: TGTGCCAGCAGAGCTCTAGGCGGGAGCCCCTACGAGCAGTACTTC. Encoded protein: CASRALGGSPYEQYF.

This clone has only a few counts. CDR3 nucleotide sequence: TGTGCCAGCAGGGGGAGGGGGTCCTCTTTTGAAAAACTGTTTTTT. Translating gives CASRGRGSSFEKLFF. V gene TRBV28 combines with J gene TRBJ1-4; possible D gene TRBD1, 6 bases. The CDR3 contains 15 residues. The V end lost 6 bases, the J end lost 7 bases, and 18 bases lay between the germline ends. Germline V CDR1 and CDR2: MDHEN, SYDVKM.

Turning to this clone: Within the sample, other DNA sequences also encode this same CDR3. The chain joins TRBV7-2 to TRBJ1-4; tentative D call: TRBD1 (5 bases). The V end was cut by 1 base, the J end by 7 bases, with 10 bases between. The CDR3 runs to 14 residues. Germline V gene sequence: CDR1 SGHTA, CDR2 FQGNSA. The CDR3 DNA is TGTGCCAGCAGCTTAGTAGGGGCGGGTGAAAAACTGTTTTTT. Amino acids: CASSLVGAGEKLFF.

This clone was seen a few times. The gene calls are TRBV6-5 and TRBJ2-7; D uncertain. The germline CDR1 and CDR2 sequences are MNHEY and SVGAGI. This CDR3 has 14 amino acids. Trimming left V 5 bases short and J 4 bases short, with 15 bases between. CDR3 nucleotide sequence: TGTGCCAGCAGTACCGGGTTACGGCGGTACGAGCAGTACTTC. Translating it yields CASSTGLRRYEQYF.

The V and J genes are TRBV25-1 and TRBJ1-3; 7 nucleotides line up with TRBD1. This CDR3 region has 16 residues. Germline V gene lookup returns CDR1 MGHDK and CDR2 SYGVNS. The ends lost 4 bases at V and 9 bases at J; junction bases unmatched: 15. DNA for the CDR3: TGTGCCAGCAGTGGACAGGGATTCGGTGGCCTAGGCACCATATATTTT. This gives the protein CASSGQGFGGLGTIYF.

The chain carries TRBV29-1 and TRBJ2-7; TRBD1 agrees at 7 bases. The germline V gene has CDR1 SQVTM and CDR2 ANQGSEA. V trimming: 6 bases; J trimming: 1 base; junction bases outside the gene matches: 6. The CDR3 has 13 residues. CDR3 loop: CSVAGTASYEQYF. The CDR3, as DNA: TGCAGCGTCGCCGGGACAGCTTCCTACGAGCAGTACTTC.

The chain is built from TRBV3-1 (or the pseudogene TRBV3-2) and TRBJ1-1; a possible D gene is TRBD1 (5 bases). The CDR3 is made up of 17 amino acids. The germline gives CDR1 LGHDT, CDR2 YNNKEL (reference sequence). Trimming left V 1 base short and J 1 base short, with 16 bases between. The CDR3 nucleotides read TGTGCCAGCAGCCAAGCGGAGTGGGGCAGCACGAACACTGAAGCTTTCTTT. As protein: CASSQAEWGSTNTEAFF.

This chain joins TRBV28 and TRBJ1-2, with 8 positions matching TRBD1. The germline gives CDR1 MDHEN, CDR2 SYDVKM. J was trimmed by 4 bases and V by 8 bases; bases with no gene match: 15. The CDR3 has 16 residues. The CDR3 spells CASSPGPGGAGYGYTF. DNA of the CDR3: TGTGCCAGCTCACCCGGCCCAGGGGGCGCCGGCTATGGCTACACCTTC.

The CDR3 here is CASSYPKNTGELFF. The CDR3 DNA reads as TGTGCCAGCAGTTACCCCAAAAACACCGGGGAGCTGTTTTTT. The V and J genes are TRBV6-5 and TRBJ2-2, with D unclear. The CDR3 is 14 residues long. Germline CDR1 MNHEY, CDR2 SVGAGI. Deletions cut 2 bases from V and 2 bases from J, with 6 bases between.

The CDR3 sequence is CASSQDILAGGTDTQYF. The CDR3 DNA sequence: TGTGCCAGCAGCCAAGATATATTAGCGGGAGGCACAGATACGCAGTATTTT. V gene TRBV3-1 (or the pseudogene TRBV3-2) combines with J gene TRBJ2-3, with 9 bases aligning to TRBD2. The CDR3 length is 17 residues. Trimming removed 0 bases from V and 1 base from J; junction bases left unmatched: 5. CDR1 and CDR2 (germline): LGHDT, YNNKEL (reference sequence).

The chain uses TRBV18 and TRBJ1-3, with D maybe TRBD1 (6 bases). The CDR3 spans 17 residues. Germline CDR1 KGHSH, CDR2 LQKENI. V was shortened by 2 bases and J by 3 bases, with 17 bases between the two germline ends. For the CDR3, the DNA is TGTGCCAGCTCACCATGGGCAGGGGAAGGCGGTGGAAACACCATATATTTT. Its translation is CASSPWAGEGGGNTIYF.

The chain's CDR3 is CATIRKEAAPGEQYF. In nucleotides, the CDR3 is TGTGCCACAATACGGAAGGAGGCGGCCCCCGGCGAGCAGTACTTC. This chain joins TRBV5-4 and TRBJ2-7; tentative D call: TRBD2 (5 bases). CDR3 size: 15 residues. Germline V gene sequence: CDR1 SGHNT, CDR2 YYREEE (reference sequence). V lost 9 bases, J lost 6 bases, and 25 bases lay in between.

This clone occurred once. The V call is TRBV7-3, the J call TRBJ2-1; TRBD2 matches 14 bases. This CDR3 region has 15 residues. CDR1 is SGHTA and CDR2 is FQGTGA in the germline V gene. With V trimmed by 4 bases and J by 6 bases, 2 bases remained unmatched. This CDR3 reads CASSSTSGGANEQFF. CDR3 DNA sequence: TGTGCCAGCAGCTCGACTAGCGGGGGGGCCAATGAGCAGTTCTTC.